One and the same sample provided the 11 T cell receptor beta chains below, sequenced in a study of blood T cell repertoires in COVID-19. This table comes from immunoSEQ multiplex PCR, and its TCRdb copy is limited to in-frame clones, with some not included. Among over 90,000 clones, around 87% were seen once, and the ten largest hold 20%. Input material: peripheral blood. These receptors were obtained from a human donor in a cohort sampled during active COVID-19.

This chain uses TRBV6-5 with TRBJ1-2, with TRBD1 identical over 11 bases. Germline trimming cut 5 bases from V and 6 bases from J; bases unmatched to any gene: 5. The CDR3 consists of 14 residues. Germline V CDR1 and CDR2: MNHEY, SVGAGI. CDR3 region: CASSPLDRGHGYTF. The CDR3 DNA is TGTGCCAGCAGTCCCCTGGACAGGGGGCATGGCTACACCTTC.

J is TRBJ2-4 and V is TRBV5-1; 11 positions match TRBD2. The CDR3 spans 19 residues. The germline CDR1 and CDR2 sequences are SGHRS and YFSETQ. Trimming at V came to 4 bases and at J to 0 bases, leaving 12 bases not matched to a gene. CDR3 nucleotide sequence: TGCGCCAGCAGCCGCCGACTAGCGGGGTCGGACCTAGCCAAAAACATTCAGTACTTC. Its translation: CASSRRLAGSDLAKNIQYF. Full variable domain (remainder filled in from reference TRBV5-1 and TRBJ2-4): KAGVTQTPRYLIKTRGQQVTLSCSPISGHRSVSWYQQTPGQGLQFLFEYFSETQRNKGNFPGRFSGRQFSNSRSEMNVSTLELGDSALYLCASSRRLAGSDLAKNIQYFGAGTRLSVL.

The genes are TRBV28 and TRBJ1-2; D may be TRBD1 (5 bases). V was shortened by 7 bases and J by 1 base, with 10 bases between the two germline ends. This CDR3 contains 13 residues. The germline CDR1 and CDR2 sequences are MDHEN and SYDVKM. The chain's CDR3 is CASIQGSNYGYTF. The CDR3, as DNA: TGTGCCAGCATCCAGGGAAGTAACTATGGCTACACCTTC.

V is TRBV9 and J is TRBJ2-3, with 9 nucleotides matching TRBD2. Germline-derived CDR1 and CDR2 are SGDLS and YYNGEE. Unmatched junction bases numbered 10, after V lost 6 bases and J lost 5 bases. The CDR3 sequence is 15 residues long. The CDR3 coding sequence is TGTGCCAGCACCGCTAGCGGGGTGGCCCAAGATACGCAGTATTTT. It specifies CASTASGVAQDTQYF.

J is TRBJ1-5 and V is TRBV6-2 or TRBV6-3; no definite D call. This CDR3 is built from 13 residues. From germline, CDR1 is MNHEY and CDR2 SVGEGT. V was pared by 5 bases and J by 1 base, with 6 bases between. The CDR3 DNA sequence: TGTGCCAGCAGTCACCTAAGCAATCAGCCCCAGCATTTT. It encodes CASSHLSNQPQHF.

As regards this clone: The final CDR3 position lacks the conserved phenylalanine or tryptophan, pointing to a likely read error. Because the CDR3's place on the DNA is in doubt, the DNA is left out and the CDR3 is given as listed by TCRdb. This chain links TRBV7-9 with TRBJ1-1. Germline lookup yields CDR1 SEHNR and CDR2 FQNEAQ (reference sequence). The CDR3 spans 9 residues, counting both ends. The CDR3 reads CASSPERFR.

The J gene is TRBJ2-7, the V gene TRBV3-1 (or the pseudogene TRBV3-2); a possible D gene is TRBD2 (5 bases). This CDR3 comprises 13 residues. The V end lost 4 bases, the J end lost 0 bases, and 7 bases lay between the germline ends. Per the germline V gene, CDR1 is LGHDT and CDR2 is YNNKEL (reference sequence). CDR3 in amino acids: CASSLGSSYEQYF. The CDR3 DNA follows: TGTGCCAGCAGCCTAGGGAGCTCCTACGAGCAGTACTTC.

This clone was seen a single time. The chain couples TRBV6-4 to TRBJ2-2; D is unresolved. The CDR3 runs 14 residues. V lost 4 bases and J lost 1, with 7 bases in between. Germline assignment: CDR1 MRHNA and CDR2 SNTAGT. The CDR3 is CASSVEENTGELFF. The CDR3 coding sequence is TGTGCCAGCAGTGTAGAAGAGAACACCGGGGAGCTGTTTTTT.

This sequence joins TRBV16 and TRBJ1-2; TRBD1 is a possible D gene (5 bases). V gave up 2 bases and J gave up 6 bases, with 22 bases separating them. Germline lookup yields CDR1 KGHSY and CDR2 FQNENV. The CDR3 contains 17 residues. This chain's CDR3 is CASSQEPLWQGSNGYTF. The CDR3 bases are TGTGCCAGCAGCCAAGAGCCCCTTTGGCAGGGAAGTAATGGCTACACCTTC.

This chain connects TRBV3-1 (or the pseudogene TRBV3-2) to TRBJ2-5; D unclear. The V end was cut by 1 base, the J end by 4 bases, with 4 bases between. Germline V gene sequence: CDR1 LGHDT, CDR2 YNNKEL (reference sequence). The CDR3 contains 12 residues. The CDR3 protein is CASSQASETQYF. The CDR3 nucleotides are TGTGCCAGCAGCCAAGCATCAGAGACCCAGTACTTC.

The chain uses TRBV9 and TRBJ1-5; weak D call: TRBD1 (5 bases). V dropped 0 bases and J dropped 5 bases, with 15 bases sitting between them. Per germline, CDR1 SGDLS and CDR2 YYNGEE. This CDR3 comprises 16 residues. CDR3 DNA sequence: TGTGCCAGCAGCGTAGTAGTAACAGGAACCGATCAGCCCCAGCATTTT. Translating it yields CASSVVVTGTDQPQHF.